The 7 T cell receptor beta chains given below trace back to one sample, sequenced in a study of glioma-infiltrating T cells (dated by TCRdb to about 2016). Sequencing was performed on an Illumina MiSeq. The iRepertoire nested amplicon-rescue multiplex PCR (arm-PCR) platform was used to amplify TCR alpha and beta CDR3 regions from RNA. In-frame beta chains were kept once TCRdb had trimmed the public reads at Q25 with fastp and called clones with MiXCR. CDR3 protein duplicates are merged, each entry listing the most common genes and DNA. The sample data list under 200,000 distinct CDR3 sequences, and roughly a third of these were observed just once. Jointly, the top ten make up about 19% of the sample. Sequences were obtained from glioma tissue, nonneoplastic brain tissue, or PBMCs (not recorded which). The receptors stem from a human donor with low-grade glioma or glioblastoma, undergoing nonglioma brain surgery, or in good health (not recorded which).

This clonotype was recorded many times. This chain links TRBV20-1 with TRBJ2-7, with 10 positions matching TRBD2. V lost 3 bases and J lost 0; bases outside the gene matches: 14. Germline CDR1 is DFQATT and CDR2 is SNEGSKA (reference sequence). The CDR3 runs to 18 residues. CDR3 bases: TGCAGTGCTAGTCCACCTTTTTTCCTAGCGGGGGACTCCTACGAGCAGTACTTC. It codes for CSASPPFFLAGDSYEQYF.

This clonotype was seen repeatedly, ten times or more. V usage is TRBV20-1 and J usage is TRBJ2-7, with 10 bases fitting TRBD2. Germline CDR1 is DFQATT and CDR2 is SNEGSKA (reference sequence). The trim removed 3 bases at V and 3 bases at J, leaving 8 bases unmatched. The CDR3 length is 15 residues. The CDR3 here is CSASWTSGILYEQYF. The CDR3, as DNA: TGCAGTGCTAGTTGGACTAGCGGAATACTCTACGAGCAGTACTTC.

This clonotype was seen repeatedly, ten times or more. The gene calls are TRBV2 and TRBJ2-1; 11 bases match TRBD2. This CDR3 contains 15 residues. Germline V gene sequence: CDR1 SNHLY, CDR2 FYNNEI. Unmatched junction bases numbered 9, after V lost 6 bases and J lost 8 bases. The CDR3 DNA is TGTGCCAGCAGGATACTAGCGGGAGTAGACCATGAGCAGTTCTTC. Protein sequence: CASRILAGVDHEQFF. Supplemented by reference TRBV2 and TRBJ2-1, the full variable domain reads EPEVTQTPSHQVTQMGQEVILRCVPISNHLYFYWYRQILGQKVEFLVSFYNNEISEKSEIFDDQFSVERPDGSNFTLKIRSTKLEDSAMYFCASRILAGVDHEQFFGPGTRLTVL.

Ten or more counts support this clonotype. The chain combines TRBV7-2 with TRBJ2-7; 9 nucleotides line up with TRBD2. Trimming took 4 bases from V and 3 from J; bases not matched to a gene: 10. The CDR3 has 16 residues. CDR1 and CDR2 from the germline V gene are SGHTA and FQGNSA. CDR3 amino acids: CASSSRGVSGSYEQYF. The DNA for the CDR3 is TGTGCCAGCAGCTCCCGGGGGGTTAGCGGGAGCTACGAGCAGTACTTC. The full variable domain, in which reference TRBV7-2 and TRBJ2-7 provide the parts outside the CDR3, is GAGVSQSPSNKVTEKGKDVELRCDPISGHTALYWYRQSLGQGLEFLIYFQGNSAPDKSGLPSDRFSAERTGGSVSTLTIQRTQQEDSAVYLCASSSRGVSGSYEQYFGPGTRLTVT.

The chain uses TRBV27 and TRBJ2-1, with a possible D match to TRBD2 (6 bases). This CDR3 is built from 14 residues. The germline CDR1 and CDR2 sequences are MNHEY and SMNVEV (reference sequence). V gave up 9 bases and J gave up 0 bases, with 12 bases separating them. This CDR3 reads CASSGTFSYNEQFF. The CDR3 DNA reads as TGTGCCAGTAGTGGGACTTTCTCCTACAATGAGCAGTTCTTC.

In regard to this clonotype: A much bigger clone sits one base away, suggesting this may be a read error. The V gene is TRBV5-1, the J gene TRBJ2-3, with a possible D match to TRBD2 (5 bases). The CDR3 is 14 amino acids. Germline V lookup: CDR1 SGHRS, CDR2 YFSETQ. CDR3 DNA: TGCGCCAGCACCTTGCGGGTGACCACAGATACGCAGTATTTT. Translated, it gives CASTLRVTTDTQYF.

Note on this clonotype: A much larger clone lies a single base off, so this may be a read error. The CDR3 here is CASSITALNTEDFF. Here the CDR3 DNA reads TGTGCCAGTAGTATTACCGCCCTGAACACTGAAGATTTCTTT. This chain connects TRBV19 to TRBJ1-1; D is uncertain. Germline lookup yields CDR1 LNHDA and CDR2 SQIVND (reference sequence). The CDR3 sequence is 14 residues long. The whole variable domain, filled in from reference TRBV19 and TRBJ1-1, reads DGGITQSPKYLFRKEGQNVTLSCEQNLNHDAMYWYRQDPGQGLRLIYYSQIVNDFQKGDIAEGYSVSREKKESFPLTVTSAQKNPTAFYLCASSITALNTEDFFGQGTRLTVV.